This T cell receptor (beta chain) was obtained from a study of regulatory T cells in long-lasting Graves disease. Germline CDR1 DFQATT, CDR2 SNEGSKA (reference sequence). J was trimmed by 3 bases and V by 3 bases; bases with no gene match: 5. The CDR3 is 16 residues long. Overall study findings and caveats: Newly diagnosed Graves' patients exceeded persistent ones in TCR diversity.

Documented time point: newly diagnosed GD, antithyroid drugs for less than 3 months. Making the TCR library involved RNA that had been extracted from PBMCs. According to the study, TCR beta libraries were built with iRepertoire HTBI primers and CDR3-region Arm-PCR. Each CDR3 protein gets one entry after TCRdb re-called the multiplex PCR reads with MiXCR. Of approximately 230,000 distinct CDR3 sequences in the sample, around 18% were seen once. This clonotype was recorded many times. Its matching antigen is unknown. The source material was peripheral blood mononuclear cells (PBMCs), sampled at new diagnosis, from a patient treated with antithyroid drugs. This chain links TRBV20-1 with TRBJ2-1; 13 nucleotides line up with TRBD2. The clonotype comes from a female donor with Graves disease. The CDR3 here is CSASGTSGVVYNEQFF. CDR3 nucleotides: TGCAGTGCTAGCGGGACTAGCGGGGTAGTCTACAATGAGCAGTTCTTC.